This T cell receptor beta chain was sequenced in a study of response to subunit inactivated influenza vaccine listed by TCRdb under 2018. Some background on the complete study: Deep quantitative profiling of the T cell receptor repertoire was used in the study to follow responses to a trivalent subunit inactivated influenza vaccine. Broad study findings and their caveats: According to the authors, only a limited number of new T cells may be recruited by each seasonal influenza vaccination.

The library was built by means of RT-PCR. Sequencing relied on an Illumina HiSeq 2500. TCRdb's own reprocessing of the public reads used fastp at Q25 and MiXCR and kept productive beta chains. Each CDR3 protein gets just one entry, which takes the most common genes and DNA from the rows behind it. In this sample the table shows more than 450,000 distinct CDR3 sequences, less than 10% of which occur a single time. In total, the top ten clones hold 13% of the sample. From the cysteine up to the phenylalanine, the CDR3 has a length of 18 residues. Left in the record is the CDR3 DNA by itself, 54 bases read in frame from the first base. Clipping removes 1 base from V and 0 bases from J, with 11 as the unmatched junction base count. Reading the germline V gene gives CDR1 LGHNA and CDR2 YSLEER. The table lists this clonotype with many counts. Its antigen target is currently unknown. No base quality information exists; no much larger clone differs at one position.

Rearrangement joined TRBV4-3 to TRBJ1-2; TRBD1 aligns with 7 central bases. The sample here was PBMCs from blood, taken roughly 24 months after vaccination. The TCR sequence derives from a man aged 45 to 70 who received an inactivated influenza vaccine. Donor details come from another sample of the same person, matched by shared clones. The CDR3 here reads CASSQAADRVGANYGYTF. The nucleotide sequence reads TGCGCCAGCAGCCAAGCTGCCGACAGGGTAGGGGCTAACTATGGCTACACCTTC.